The 21 T cell receptor beta chains presented below share a single source sample, sequenced in a study of a mutant IDH1 vaccine in newly diagnosed glioma. Sequencing used immunoSEQ multiplex PCR; TCRdb keeps in-frame clones, though not all of them. The data contain around 61,000 clones, approximately 71% of them singletons. The sample's time point: week 47, end of study. Each dose of the vaccine consisted of 300 ug of mutant IDH1 20-mer peptide, with topical imiquimod. Their antigens remain unidentified. The sequenced sample was PBMCs, obtained from a glioma patient whose treatment included an IDH1 peptide vaccine. The receptors stem from a man aged 50 to 59 with glioma.

The CDR3 sequence is CAWSAYRGSSGNTIYF. The DNA for the CDR3 is TGTGCCTGGAGCGCCTACAGGGGAAGCTCTGGAAACACCATATATTTT. This rearrangement joins TRBV30 to TRBJ1-3, with TRBD1 identical over 7 bases. CDR1 GTSNPN and CDR2 SVGIG come from the germline V gene (reference sequence). V trimming: 3 bases; J trimming: 0 bases; junction bases outside the gene matches: 8. CDR3 length: 16 amino acids.

This chain connects TRBV13 to TRBJ2-2; TRBD2 matches 11 bases. CDR3 length equals 17 residues. The junction had 10 bases not matched to a gene; V was cut back by 4 bases and J by 6 bases. Looked up from germline, CDR1 is PRHDT and CDR2 is FYEKMQ (reference sequence). The CDR3 here is CASSSRLAGLTPGELFF. The CDR3 DNA reads TGTGCCAGCAGCTCCCGACTAGCGGGGTTGACACCCGGGGAGCTGTTTTTT.

The CDR3 DNA is TGTGCCTGGAGGGATAGGGCCTTAACGGGATGGAACACCGGGGAGCTGTTTTTT. Translated: CAWRDRALTGWNTGELFF. V gene TRBV30 combines with J gene TRBJ2-2, with TRBD2 as a possible D gene (5 bases). Per germline, CDR1 GTSNPN and CDR2 SVGIG (reference sequence). The CDR3 loop spans 18 amino acids. Trimming stripped 3 bases from V and 1 base from J, with 21 bases between. Variable domain in full (rest from reference TRBV30 and TRBJ2-2): SQTIHQWPATLVQPVGSPLSLECTVEGTSNPNLYWYRQAAGRGLQLLFYSVGIGQISSEVPQNLSASRPQDRQFILSSKKLLLSDSGFYLCAWRDRALTGWNTGELFFGEGSRLTVL.

This sequence joins TRBV29-1 and TRBJ1-1; TRBD1 is a possible D gene (5 bases). The CDR3 covers 13 residues. Trimming removed 7 bases at V and 4 bases at J, with 16 bases between. Per germline, CDR1 SQVTM and CDR2 ANQGSEA. The CDR3 spells CSARLGGGTEAFF. In nucleotides, the CDR3 is TGCAGCGCCAGGCTGGGGGGGGGCACTGAAGCTTTCTTT.

This chain uses TRBV19 with TRBJ1-5; perhaps TRBD1 as D (5 bases). This CDR3 comprises 16 residues. CDR1 is LNHDA, CDR2 SQIVND, per germline (reference sequence). V was cut by 5 bases and J by 0 bases, with 14 bases left in between. The CDR3 sequence is CASSPPGGFSNQPQHF. CDR3 DNA sequence: TGTGCCAGTAGTCCGCCGGGGGGGTTTAGCAATCAGCCCCAGCATTTT.

This sequence joins TRBV7-8 and TRBJ2-1; TRBD2 matches at 8 bases. V dropped 5 bases and J dropped 2; count of bases not matched to a gene: 14. CDR1 and CDR2 from the germline V gene are SGHVS and FQNEAQ. CDR3 length: 18 amino acids. CDR3 residues: CASSPRRGGGHPYNEQFF. Here the CDR3 DNA reads TGTGCCAGCAGCCCCCGGAGGGGCGGGGGGCATCCCTACAATGAGCAGTTCTTC.

The chain uses TRBV14 and TRBJ2-1; 12 positions match TRBD2. CDR3 length: 16 residues. The V and J ends lost 4 bases and 9 bases, in that order; junction bases with no gene match: 10. CDR1 and CDR2 from the germline V gene are SGHDN and FVKESK. The CDR3 nucleotides read TGTGCCAGCAGCCCGGGTGCTAGCGGGGGGGCCGGTGAGCAGTTCTTC. As protein: CASSPGASGGAGEQFF. Full variable domain (missing parts from reference TRBV14 and TRBJ2-1): EAGVTQFPSHSVIEKGQTVTLRCDPISGHDNLYWYRRVMGKEIKFLLHFVKESKQDESGMPNNRFLAERTGGTYSTLKVQPAELEDSGVYFCASSPGASGGAGEQFFGPGTRLTVL.

The V call is TRBV9, the J call TRBJ1-2; TRBD1 matches at 9 bases. Germline CDR1 SGDLS, CDR2 YYNGEE. With 3 bases clipped from V and 4 bases from J, the junction kept 19 bases outside the gene matches. This CDR3 comprises 19 residues. The CDR3 DNA reads as TGTGCCAGCAGCGCGGGGACAGGGAGAGGAGGGGGTGACGGCTATGGCTACACCTTC. Protein sequence: CASSAGTGRGGGDGYGYTF. Full variable domain (outside the CDR3, taken from reference TRBV9 and TRBJ1-2): DSGVTQTPKHLITATGQRVTLRCSPRSGDLSVYWYQQSLDQGLQFLIQYYNGEERAKGNILERFSAQQFPDLHSELNLSSLELGDSALYFCASSAGTGRGGGDGYGYTFGSGTRLTVV.

This clone showed up just once. CDR3 sequence (DNA): TGTGCCGTCAGGGGACAGCGAGACAATGAGCAGTTCTTC. This encodes CAVRGQRDNEQFF. The rearrangement uses TRBV4-2 and TRBJ2-1, with TRBD1 matching over 7 bases. After removal of 11 bases from V and 5 bases from J, the junction contained 9 bases not matched to a gene. The CDR3 is made up of 13 amino acids. CDR1 and CDR2 from the germline V gene are LGHNA and YNFKEQ.

This rearrangement joins TRBV19 to TRBJ1-3, with D possibly matching TRBD1 (6 bases). Looked up from germline, CDR1 is LNHDA and CDR2 is SQIVND (reference sequence). This CDR3 has 14 amino acids. V was clipped by 6 bases and J by 1 base, with 10 bases between them. The CDR3 region is CASRGGRSGNTIYF. CDR3 DNA: TGTGCCAGTAGGGGGGGCCGGTCTGGAAACACCATATATTTT.

V usage is TRBV4-3 and J usage is TRBJ2-1; D perhaps matches TRBD2 (5 bases). The V end lost 0 bases, the J end lost 15 bases, and 15 bases lay between the germline ends. Germline assignment: CDR1 LGHNA and CDR2 YSLEER. The CDR3 is made up of 13 amino acids. The CDR3 DNA follows: TGCGCCAGCAGCCAAGATCTGGGTAGCGTTACGTTCTTC. This sequence encodes CASSQDLGSVTFF.

This clone was seen more than once but under ten times. The chain links TRBV7-2 to TRBJ1-1; the D gene is possibly TRBD1 (5 bases). The ends were cut back, 2 bases at V and 3 bases at J, with 7 bases in the middle. There are 13 residues in the CDR3. In germline, CDR1 is SGHTA, CDR2 FQGNSA. CDR3 sequence: CASSLSRDTEAFF. The DNA of the CDR3 is TGTGCCAGCAGCTTATCCAGGGACACTGAAGCTTTCTTT.

This clone was seen a few times. CDR3 region: CASGQGDQPQHF. CDR3 DNA sequence: TGTGCCAGCGGCCAGGGAGACCAGCCCCAGCATTTT. The genes are TRBV6-5 and TRBJ1-5; possibly TRBD1 for D (5 bases). Per the germline V gene, CDR1 is MNHEY and CDR2 is SVGAGI. The CDR3 length is 12 residues. Trimming took 8 bases from V and 7 from J, leaving 12 bases between them.

This rearrangement joins TRBV5-4 to TRBJ2-5; D unclear. Trimming removed 1 base from V and 4 bases from J, with 2 bases in between. The CDR3 consists of 11 residues. Per the germline V gene, CDR1 is SGHNT and CDR2 is YYREEE (reference sequence). The CDR3 DNA reads as TGTGCCAGCAGCTTGAGAGAGACCCAGTACTTC. Its protein product is CASSLRETQYF. The variable domain in full, completed from reference TRBV5-4 and TRBJ2-5, reads ETGVTQSPTHLIKTRGQQVTLRCSSQSGHNTVSWYQQALGQGPQFIFQYYREEENGRGNFPPRFSGLQFPNYSSELNVNALELDDSALYLCASSLRETQYFGPGTRLLVL.

This sequence joins TRBV19 and TRBJ2-3, with a weak D call TRBD1 (6 bases). CDR1 LNHDA and CDR2 SQIVND come from the germline V gene (reference sequence). CDR3 length: 17 residues. With 9 bases removed from V and 2 bases from J, the gap between germline ends came to 24 bases. The CDR3 DNA follows: TGTGCCAGCTCGACCGGACAGCCATCCGCTACCACAGATACGCAGTATTTT. It specifies CASSTGQPSATTDTQYF.

This clone was recorded only once. The chain combines TRBV25-1 with TRBJ1-3; tentative D call: TRBD1 (5 bases). The V and J ends lost 1 base and 0 bases respectively, with 13 bases between them. Per the germline V gene, CDR1 is MGHDK and CDR2 is SYGVNS. This CDR3 has 17 amino acids. CDR3 sequence reads: CASSESITGLSGNTIYF. For the CDR3, the DNA is TGTGCCAGCAGTGAATCCATAACAGGACTCTCTGGAAACACCATATATTTT.

This clone was observed a single time. The genes are TRBV7-3 and TRBJ2-1, with D tentatively TRBD1 or TRBD2 (6 bases each). Trimming removed 5 bases from V and 10 bases from J, with 15 bases in between. Per the germline V gene, CDR1 is SGHTA and CDR2 is FQGTGA. CDR3 length: 13 amino acids. The CDR3 is CASSPLEGGEQFF. CDR3 in DNA: TGTGCCAGCAGCCCTCTAGAGGGGGGCGAGCAGTTCTTC.

This sequence joins TRBV28 and TRBJ2-1; a possible D gene is TRBD2 (6 bases). CDR3 length equals 14 residues. The germline V gene encodes CDR1 MDHEN and CDR2 SYDVKM. The V end lost 7 bases, the J end lost 2 bases, and 12 bases lay between the germline ends. The CDR3 spells CASNPRETYNEQFF. The CDR3 DNA is TGTGCCAGCAACCCTCGGGAGACCTACAATGAGCAGTTCTTC.

The V call is TRBV29-1, the J call TRBJ1-1; unclear D gene. This CDR3 spans 13 amino acids. Looked up from germline, CDR1 is SQVTM and CDR2 is ANQGSEA. Trimming stripped 4 bases from V and 3 bases from J, with 12 bases between. CDR3 sequence: CSVGGSRYTEAFF. CDR3 bases: TGCAGCGTTGGGGGATCCCGATACACTGAAGCTTTCTTT.

This clone was found a few times. Other DNA variants within this sample encode the same CDR3. The chain uses TRBV9 and TRBJ1-1, with D unresolved. The V and J ends lost 0 bases and 5 bases respectively, with 8 bases between them. CDR3 length: 13 residues. Germline V lookup: CDR1 SGDLS, CDR2 YYNGEE. The CDR3 nucleotides are TGTGCCAGCAGCGTAGTAGATAGGACTGAAGCTTTCTTT. Residues: CASSVVDRTEAFF.

V gene TRBV7-9 combines with J gene TRBJ2-3; possibly TRBD1 or TRBD2 for D (6 bases each). V was cut by 6 bases and J by 0 bases, with 16 bases left in between. CDR3 size: 16 residues. Germline V gene sequence: CDR1 SEHNR, CDR2 FQNEAQ (reference sequence). CDR3 residues: CASRPLSGGSTDTQYF. The CDR3 coding sequence is TGTGCCAGCAGACCACTCTCCGGGGGCAGCACAGATACGCAGTATTTT.